A single sample is the source of the 19 T cell receptor beta chains below, sequenced in a study of immune evolution from preneoplasia to lung adenocarcinoma. Profiling relied on immunoSEQ multiplex PCR, and the TCRdb table lists in-frame clones only, not all of them. The sample has about 4,300 clones, about 91% seen once; the top ten hold 2% to 3%. The sample was FFPE lung adenocarcinoma in situ tissue. The receptors were gathered from a person aged 55-80 years with lung adenocarcinoma.

The chain uses TRBV19 and TRBJ1-3, with D possibly being TRBD1 (6 bases). Trimming cost V 8 bases and J 2 bases, with 10 bases left between them. Germline loops: CDR1 LNHDA, CDR2 SQIVND (reference sequence). CDR3 size: 13 residues. In nucleotides, the CDR3 is TGTGCCAGTGGGGGGCCGGCTGGAAACACCATATATTTT. Translated, it gives CASGGPAGNTIYF.

J is TRBJ2-1 and V is TRBV4-1; tentative D call: TRBD2 (6 bases). This CDR3 has 14 amino acids. Trimming stripped 3 bases from V and 10 bases from J, with 16 bases between. Germline V gene data show CDR1 as MGHRA and CDR2 as YSYEKL. As DNA, the CDR3 is TGCGCCAGCAGCCAGTATCGGGACTTCGAGGAGCAGTTCTTC. Protein product: CASSQYRDFEEQFF.

A word on this clone: A read error may account for a junction end that differs from germline. The V and J genes are TRBV6-1 and TRBJ1-1, with 7 nucleotides matching TRBD1. The CDR3 has 13 residues. Germline CDR1 and CDR2: MNHNS and SASEGT. The CDR3: CASSADNRDSRIF. In DNA, the CDR3 is TGTGCCAGCAGTGCAGACAACCGGGACAGTCGGATCTTT.

The chain recombines TRBV30 with TRBJ2-1; 8 bases match TRBD1. The germline gives CDR1 GTSNPN, CDR2 SVGIG (reference sequence). The CDR3 spans 14 residues. V dropped 3 bases and J dropped 4; count of bases not matched to a gene: 5. The CDR3 DNA reads as TGTGCCTGGAGGGGACAGGCCAGTTACAATGAGCAGTTCTTC. Translating it yields CAWRGQASYNEQFF.

The gene calls are TRBV5-6 and TRBJ1-5; D gene ambiguous. CDR1 is SGHDT and CDR2 is YYEEEE in the germline V gene. The CDR3 is 15 residues long. Trimming took 2 bases from V and 0 from J, leaving 9 bases between them. The CDR3 DNA is TGTGCCAGCAGCTTAAGGATCCGTAGCAATCAGCCCCAGCATTTT. This translates into CASSLRIRSNQPQHF.

This chain uses TRBV7-8 with TRBJ2-3, with unresolved D. Between the trimmed V and J ends, which lost 0 bases and 6 bases, there was a span of 10 bases. CDR1 and CDR2 from the germline V gene are SGHVS and FQNEAQ. This CDR3 has 14 amino acids. The chain's CDR3 is CASSLAAGSDTQYF. The DNA for the CDR3 is TGTGCCAGCAGCTTAGCGGCCGGGTCCGATACGCAGTATTTT.

The V call is TRBV18, the J call TRBJ1-2, with unresolved D. The length of the CDR3 is 13 residues. V was clipped by 2 bases and J by 2 bases, with 6 bases between them. Germline CDR1 and CDR2: KGHSH and LQKENI. DNA of the CDR3: TGTGCCAGCTCACCAAACGGGAACTATGGCTACACCTTC. Residues: CASSPNGNYGYTF.

This chain connects TRBV12-5 to TRBJ2-1, with TRBD2 matching 13 bases. V was pared by 0 bases and J by 4 bases, with 6 bases of the junction left unmatched. The CDR3 contains 18 residues. Per germline, CDR1 LGHNT and CDR2 FRNRAP. CDR3 loop: CASGLVLAGGRYYNEQFF. CDR3 nucleotides: TGTGCTAGTGGTTTGGTACTAGCGGGAGGGAGGTATTACAATGAGCAGTTCTTC.

The chain combines TRBV5-1 with TRBJ2-1, with D tentatively TRBD1 (6 bases). V was cut by 3 bases and J by 5 bases, with 12 bases left in between. This CDR3 is built from 14 residues. The germline V gene encodes CDR1 SGHRS and CDR2 YFSETQ. The CDR3 DNA reads as TGCGCCAGCAGCTCGGACAGTACGAACAATGAGCAGTTCTTC. Amino acid sequence: CASSSDSTNNEQFF.

The chain joins TRBV2 to TRBJ1-6; weak D call: TRBD1 (5 bases). V gave up 6 bases and J gave up 6 bases, with 12 bases separating them. This CDR3 is built from 14 residues. Germline V CDR1 and CDR2: SNHLY, FYNNEI. CDR3 amino acids: CASRAGNSNSPLHF. The DNA of the CDR3 is TGTGCCAGCAGGGCAGGGAATAGTAATTCACCCCTCCACTTT.

CDR3 coding DNA: TGTGCCAGCAGTTTATGGACAGGGTCGTTAAGCAATCAGCCCCAGCATTTT. Its translation: CASSLWTGSLSNQPQHF. The chain combines TRBV28 with TRBJ1-5; TRBD1 agrees at 7 bases. Germline CDR1 reads MDHEN; CDR2 reads SYDVKM. The trim removed 0 bases at V and 1 base at J, leaving 6 bases unmatched. This CDR3 is built from 17 residues.

The V gene is TRBV18, the J gene TRBJ2-3; D remains unclear. This CDR3 is 16 amino acids long. The V end was cut by 3 bases, the J end by 0 bases, with 13 bases between. Germline V lookup: CDR1 KGHSH, CDR2 LQKENI. CDR3 nucleotide sequence: TGTGCCAGCTCACCGTTGGACGGGCCCAGCACAGATACGCAGTATTTT. As protein: CASSPLDGPSTDTQYF. Using reference TRBV18 and TRBJ2-3 for the parts outside the CDR3, the full variable domain is NAGVMQNPRHLVRRRGQEARLRCSPMKGHSHVYWYRQLPEEGLKFMVYLQKENIIDESGMPKERFSAEFPKEGPSILRIQQVVRGDSAAYFCASSPLDGPSTDTQYFGPGTRLTVL.

The chain couples TRBV30 to TRBJ1-5, with D perhaps TRBD1 (5 bases). Germline V gives CDR1 GTSNPN, CDR2 SVGIG (reference sequence). The CDR3 runs 16 residues. Trimming shortened V by 2 bases and J by 0 bases, and 14 bases separated the two germline ends. Here the CDR3 DNA reads TGTGCCTGGAGTTTTGGGGGACCAGCTAGCAATCAGCCCCAGCATTTT. The encoded protein is CAWSFGGPASNQPQHF. Combining the CDR3 with reference TRBV30 and TRBJ1-5 gives the whole variable domain SQTIHQWPATLVQPVGSPLSLECTVEGTSNPNLYWYRQAAGRGLQLLFYSVGIGQISSEVPQNLSASRPQDRQFILSSKKLLLSDSGFYLCAWSFGGPASNQPQHFGDGTRLSIL.

This chain links TRBV7-3 with TRBJ2-2; a possible D gene is TRBD1 (7 bases). The V gene's germline CDR1 is SGHTA and CDR2 FQGTGA. The CDR3 extends over 16 amino acids. V was shortened by 5 bases and J by 1 base, with 14 bases between the two germline ends. CDR3 sequence reads: CASSRRGTENTGELFF. The CDR3, as DNA: TGTGCCAGCAGCCGACGGGGGACAGAGAACACCGGGGAGCTGTTTTTT.

V and J are TRBV29-1 and TRBJ2-1, with 7 nucleotides matching TRBD1. The CDR3 extends over 14 amino acids. Germline V CDR1 and CDR2: SQVTM, ANQGSEA. The ends lost 7 bases at V and 0 bases at J; junction bases unmatched: 6. The chain's CDR3 is CSARQGSSYNEQFF. DNA of the CDR3: TGCAGCGCTAGACAGGGTAGCTCCTACAATGAGCAGTTCTTC.

The chain employs TRBV9 and TRBJ1-1, with TRBD1 matching 8 bases. The J segment lost 3 bases and the V segment lost 3 bases, leaving 1 base of the junction unmatched. The CDR3 sequence is 13 residues long. The germline V gene encodes CDR1 SGDLS and CDR2 YYNGEE. The CDR3 DNA reads as TGTGCCAGCAGCGCGACAGGGGACACTGAAGCTTTCTTT. It codes for CASSATGDTEAFF.

The CDR3 spells CASSFSEGPDYGYTF. The CDR3 coding sequence is TGTGCCAGCAGCTTTTCGGAAGGGCCCGACTATGGCTACACCTTC. The chain uses TRBV9 and TRBJ1-2; D is unclear. The V end was cut by 4 bases, the J end by 3 bases, with 16 bases between. CDR3 length equals 15 residues. Germline V CDR1 and CDR2: SGDLS, YYNGEE.

The chain is built from TRBV4-1 and TRBJ2-5; D remains ambiguous. The V gene lost 3 bases and the J gene lost 5 bases, with 13 bases spanning the gap. CDR3 size: 14 residues. From germline, CDR1 is MGHRA and CDR2 YSYEKL. CDR3 residues: CASSHTLGSETQYF. The DNA of the CDR3 is TGCGCCAGCAGCCACACTCTAGGATCTGAGACCCAGTACTTC.

CDR3 DNA: TGTGCCAGCAGTGGTTTCGGGAGGAGCGGAGATACGCAGTATTTT. Its translation: CASSGFGRSGDTQYF. The chain recombines TRBV2 with TRBJ2-3; 7 bases fit TRBD2. Losses at the gene ends were 4 bases for V and 5 bases for J; bases not matched to a gene: 9. Germline V lookup: CDR1 SNHLY, CDR2 FYNNEI. The CDR3 covers 15 residues.